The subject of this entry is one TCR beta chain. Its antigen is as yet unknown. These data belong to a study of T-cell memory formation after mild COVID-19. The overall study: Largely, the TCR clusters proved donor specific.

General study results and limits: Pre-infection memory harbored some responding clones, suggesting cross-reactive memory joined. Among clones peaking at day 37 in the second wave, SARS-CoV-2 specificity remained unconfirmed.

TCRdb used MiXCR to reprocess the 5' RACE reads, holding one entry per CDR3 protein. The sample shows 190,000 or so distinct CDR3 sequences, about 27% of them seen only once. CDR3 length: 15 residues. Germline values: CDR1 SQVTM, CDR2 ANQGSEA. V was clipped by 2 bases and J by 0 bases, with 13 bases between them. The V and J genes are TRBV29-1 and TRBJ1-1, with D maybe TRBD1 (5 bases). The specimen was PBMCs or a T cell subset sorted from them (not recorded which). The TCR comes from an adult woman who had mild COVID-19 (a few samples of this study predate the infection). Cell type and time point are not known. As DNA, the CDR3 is TGCAGCGTTGAAAAGGGGCGACAGATGAACACTGAAGCTTTCTTT. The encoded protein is CSVEKGRQMNTEAFF.